This T cell receptor (beta chain) was sequenced during a study of blood T cell repertoires in COVID-19. Study-level background: PBMCs, B-cell-depleted T cells, or T cells provided the cDNA or gDNA that made up the material.

V lost 1 base, J lost 4 bases, and 18 bases stayed unmatched. CDR3 length: 20 amino acids. Per the study methods: How many nucleated cells were present was estimated from reference gene primer amplification. Generated by immunoSEQ multiplex PCR, the TCRdb table keeps only in-frame clones and is missing some. That table gives V, J and clone size, and the DNA gave D and trimming. Counted here are some 250,000 clones, about 80% occurring once; the ten biggest clones make up 3% to 3.5%. The specimen sequenced was peripheral blood. This TCR was recovered from a woman at least 80 years old with acute or convalescent COVID-19. The chain carries TRBV23-1 and TRBJ2-2; TRBD1 matches at 7 bases. TRBV23-1 counts as an open reading frame of uncertain function. The CDR3 nucleotides read TGCGCCAGCAGTCAATTCGGTCCCCCGGGACAGACAATTCTCACCGGGGAGCTGTTTTTT. Amino acid sequence: CASSQFGPPGQTILTGELFF.